Following are 20 T cell receptor beta chains from one sample sequenced in a study of blood T cell repertoires in COVID-19. Generated by immunoSEQ multiplex PCR, the TCRdb table keeps only in-frame clones and is missing some. The table has almost 200,000 clones, roughly 77% seen once. Sequencing was done on a sample of peripheral blood. The source is a woman between 40 and 55 years old with COVID-19, enrolled during active disease.

This chain joins TRBV21-1 and TRBJ2-7; TRBD1 is taken as the D call from the table, unchecked against the DNA. TRBV21-1 is marked as a pseudogene. The CDR3 runs to 17 residues. As DNA, the CDR3 is TGTGCCAGCAGCAACCCTAGGGGAAAGGCTTTATCCTACGAGCAGTACTTC. Translated, it gives CASSNPRGKALSYEQYF.

The chain links TRBV15 to TRBJ1-4; D is unclear. This CDR3 is 16 amino acids long. Germline CDR1 is LNHNV and CDR2 is YYDKDF (reference sequence). V lost 0 bases and J lost 3, with 11 bases in between. The CDR3 DNA reads TGTGCCACCAGCAGAGATCCGCGGAGGGCTAATGAAAAACTGTTTTTT. Residues: CATSRDPRRANEKLFF. Looking up the rest from reference TRBV15 and TRBJ1-4 gives the full variable domain: DAMVIQNPRYQVTQFGKPVTLSCSQTLNHNVMYWYQQKSSQAPKLLFHYYDKDFNNEADTPDNFQSRRPNTSFCFLDIRSPGLGDTAMYLCATSRDPRRANEKLFFGSGTQLSVL.

This sequence joins TRBV3-1 (or the pseudogene TRBV3-2) and TRBJ2-1; D not resolved. With 2 bases removed from V and 7 bases from J, the gap between germline ends came to 9 bases. Germline CDR1 is LGHDT and CDR2 is YNNKEL (reference sequence). This CDR3 is 13 amino acids long. The CDR3 is CASSQMRSNEQFF. The CDR3 DNA follows: TGTGCCAGCAGCCAAATGAGAAGTAATGAGCAGTTCTTC.

The chain combines TRBV19 with TRBJ1-1; TRBD1 might be the D (5 bases). Germline loops: CDR1 LNHDA, CDR2 SQIVND (reference sequence). The CDR3 sequence is 15 residues long. V was trimmed by 4 bases and J by 10 bases, leaving 22 bases between them. The CDR3 here is CASSTAGLSLSRAFF. The CDR3 DNA sequence: TGTGCCAGTAGTACCGCGGGACTCTCCTTATCCCGAGCTTTCTTT. Filled out from reference TRBV19 and TRBJ1-1, the complete variable domain reads DGGITQSPKYLFRKEGQNVTLSCEQNLNHDAMYWYRQDPGQGLRLIYYSQIVNDFQKGDIAEGYSVSREKKESFPLTVTSAQKNPTAFYLCASSTAGLSLSRAFFGQGTRLTVV.

The rearrangement joins TRBV5-6 to TRBJ2-1; 9 bases fit TRBD2. The V segment lost 2 bases and the J segment 6 bases; nucleotides outside the gene matches: 6. The germline V gene has CDR1 SGHDT and CDR2 YYEEEE. This CDR3 comprises 15 residues. CDR3 region: CASSFGGRAVNEQFF. The CDR3 coding sequence is TGTGCCAGCAGCTTCGGCGGGAGGGCCGTCAATGAGCAGTTCTTC.

CDR3 DNA sequence: TGTGCCAGCAGCTTAGCGGTAGCGCCCTACAATGAGCAGTTCTTC. Translation: CASSLAVAPYNEQFF. The rearrangement uses TRBV7-6 and TRBJ2-1; tentative D call: TRBD2 (5 bases). The germline V gene encodes CDR1 SGHVS and CDR2 FNYEAQ. The CDR3 length is 15 residues. The ends were cut back, 0 bases at V and 2 bases at J, with 8 bases in the middle.

The V and J genes are TRBV18 and TRBJ2-1, with 8 bases fitting TRBD1. The length of the CDR3 is 17 residues. The V segment lost 0 bases and the J segment 0 bases; nucleotides outside the gene matches: 4. The germline CDR1 and CDR2 sequences are KGHSH and LQKENI. CDR3 coding DNA: TGTGCCAGCTCACCACCCGTCGGGACAGGCTCCTACAATGAGCAGTTCTTC. This translates into CASSPPVGTGSYNEQFF.

The J gene is TRBJ1-2, the V gene TRBV4-1, with TRBD1 identical over 7 bases. The V gene's germline CDR1 is MGHRA and CDR2 YSYEKL. The CDR3 sequence is 15 residues long. Trimming at V came to 3 bases and at J to 2 bases, leaving 6 bases not matched to a gene. The CDR3 bases are TGCGCCAGCAGCCAGCAAGGGACAGAAAACTATGGCTACACCTTC. It specifies CASSQQGTENYGYTF.

The V and J genes are TRBV3-1 (or the pseudogene TRBV3-2) and TRBJ1-3; D possibly corresponds to TRBD1 (6 bases). This CDR3 comprises 15 residues. V gave up 7 bases and J gave up 0 bases, with 13 bases separating them. Germline loops: CDR1 LGHDT, CDR2 YNNKEL (reference sequence). CDR3 region: CASTRQDLSGNTIYF. The DNA for the CDR3 is TGTGCCAGCACCCGACAGGACCTCTCTGGAAACACCATATATTTT.

The chain recombines TRBV6-6 with TRBJ1-1; no firm D call. Between the trimmed V and J ends, which lost 4 bases and 6 bases, there was a span of 12 bases. The CDR3 spans 13 residues. Germline values: CDR1 MNHNY, CDR2 SVGAGI (reference sequence). The CDR3 protein is CASSLETPAEAFF. In nucleotides, the CDR3 is TGTGCCAGCAGTTTGGAGACCCCGGCTGAAGCTTTCTTT.

The chain links TRBV6-2 or TRBV6-3 to TRBJ1-5, with D possibly matching TRBD1 (5 bases). The CDR3 spans 16 residues. The V end lost 5 bases, the J end lost 2 bases, and 16 bases lay between the germline ends. The germline gives CDR1 MNHEY, CDR2 SVGEGT. CDR3: CASSRTRQGGNQPQHF. The CDR3 DNA reads TGTGCCAGCAGTCGAACACGTCAGGGTGGCAATCAGCCCCAGCATTTT.

The rearrangement links TRBV19 to TRBJ2-7; 11 bases map to TRBD2. CDR1 and CDR2 from the germline V gene are LNHDA and SQIVND (reference sequence). The CDR3 length is 13 residues. Trimming removed 6 bases from V and 7 bases from J; junction bases left unmatched: 5. CDR3 nucleotide sequence: TGTGCCAGTAGGGGACTAGCGGAAACGGAGCAGTACTTC. Its translation: CASRGLAETEQYF.

The rearrangement links TRBV5-6 to TRBJ2-5; D gene ambiguous. CDR3 size: 13 residues. V was trimmed by 3 bases and J by 4 bases, leaving 10 bases between them. In germline, CDR1 is SGHDT, CDR2 YYEEEE. CDR3 protein: CASSSRGLETQYF. Written as DNA, the CDR3 is TGTGCCAGCAGCTCGCGTGGGCTAGAGACCCAGTACTTC.

The rearrangement joins TRBV2 to TRBJ2-5; possible D gene TRBD2, 7 bases. Germline V gene lookup returns CDR1 SNHLY and CDR2 FYNNEI. V dropped 7 bases and J dropped 4 bases, with 19 bases sitting between them. This CDR3 is 15 amino acids long. CDR3 DNA: TGTGCCAGCATGTGGGGGGGCTTTGGTCGAGAGACCCAGTACTTC. As protein: CASMWGGFGRETQYF.

This clone was counted once. V gene TRBV9 combines with J gene TRBJ1-1; the D is unclear. V was cut by 2 bases and J by 1 base, with 12 bases left in between. Looked up from germline, CDR1 is SGDLS and CDR2 is YYNGEE. The CDR3 is made up of 15 amino acids. As DNA, the CDR3 is TGTGCCAGCAGCGTTCCTACTCTTTCGAACACTGAAGCTTTCTTT. Translating it yields CASSVPTLSNTEAFF.

The chain uses TRBV4-2 and TRBJ2-5, with TRBD2 matching 14 bases. Trimming cost V 1 base and J 4 bases; bases outside gene matches: 8. Germline CDR1 is LGHNA and CDR2 is YNFKEQ. The CDR3 runs 18 residues. The DNA of the CDR3 is TGTGCCAGCAGCCAAGCGCAGGGACTAGCGGGAGCAGGAGAGACCCAGTACTTC. Its translation is CASSQAQGLAGAGETQYF.

The V and J genes are TRBV28 and TRBJ2-7; D possibly corresponds to TRBD2 (5 bases). Germline values: CDR1 MDHEN, CDR2 SYDVKM. CDR3 length equals 17 residues. Trimming took off 6 bases at V and 2 bases at J, with 23 bases between the two ends. CDR3 sequence (DNA): TGTGCCAGCAGCCGCCCTTTGTGGAGCGGAAACACCTACGAGCAGTACTTC. The encoded protein is CASSRPLWSGNTYEQYF. The whole variable domain, filled in from reference TRBV28 and TRBJ2-7, reads DVKVTQSSRYLVKRTGEKVFLECVQDMDHENMFWYRQDPGLGLRLIYFSYDVKMKEKGDIPEGYSVSREKKERFSLILESASTNQTSMYLCASSRPLWSGNTYEQYFGPGTRLTVT.

The rearrangement links TRBV3-1 (or the pseudogene TRBV3-2) to TRBJ2-1; 14 positions agree with TRBD2. Germline values: CDR1 LGHDT, CDR2 YNNKEL (reference sequence). Germline trimming cut 4 bases from V and 8 bases from J; bases unmatched to any gene: 7. There are 16 residues in the CDR3. The CDR3 DNA is TGTGCCAGCAGCCGACTAGCGGGGGGGGTCGGGCATGAGCAGTTCTTC. Protein product: CASSRLAGGVGHEQFF.

As regards this clone: Other DNA sequences in the sample encode the same CDR3. The chain has TRBV7-6 and TRBJ1-6, with D perhaps matching TRBD1 (5 bases). The germline V gene has CDR1 SGHVS and CDR2 FNYEAQ. The CDR3 extends over 15 amino acids. V gave up 5 bases and J gave up 8 bases, with 16 bases separating them. The CDR3 loop is CASSAQGTLDSPLHF. As DNA, the CDR3 is TGTGCCAGCAGCGCTCAGGGAACCCTAGATTCACCCCTCCACTTT.

This clone was seen only a few times. The chain combines TRBV3-1 (or the pseudogene TRBV3-2) with TRBJ2-3; TRBD1 matches at 11 bases. Germline CDR1 reads LGHDT; CDR2 reads YNNKEL (reference sequence). This CDR3 is built from 18 residues. V dropped 2 bases and J dropped 6; count of bases not matched to a gene: 13. The CDR3 region is CASSQTDRGPIPGDTQYF. The CDR3 DNA reads TGTGCCAGCAGCCAAACGGACAGGGGGCCAATACCGGGCGATACGCAGTATTTT.